A selection of T cell receptor beta chains follows, all from one sample in a study of blood T cell repertoires in COVID-19. Clones were sequenced by immunoSEQ multiplex PCR, and TCRdb holds only the in-frame ones, with some missing. This sample has more than 110,000 clones, with roughly 78% found just once. Sequenced sample: PBMCs or T cells enriched from blood (not recorded which). These receptors all come from a woman in her forties or fifties who had recovered from COVID-19. Both conserved end residues are part of each CDR3. Each record gives: D gene, V gene, J gene, clone size, CDR3 protein, CDR3 DNA. The D gene is left open where the match is weak. Clone size is stated in some rows and not others, as once, few, many or a class when expanded.

>-|TRBV5-4|TRBJ2-2|few
CASSGGRGPNTGELFF
TGTGCCAGCAGCGGGGGCAGGGGTCCGAACACCGGGGAGCTGTTTTTT
>TRBD1|TRBV10-3|TRBJ2-1|-
CAIRRQGSSYNEQFF
TGTGCCATCAGGAGACAGGGTAGCTCCTACAATGAGCAGTTCTTC
>-|TRBV27|TRBJ2-1|-
CASSSPQGPAYNEQFF
TGTGCCAGCAGTTCACCTCAGGGGCCGGCTTACAATGAGCAGTTCTTC
>-|TRBV11-3|TRBJ2-1|-
CASSSGETYNEQFF
TGTGCCAGCAGCTCCGGGGAGACCTACAATGAGCAGTTCTTC
>TRBD1|TRBV7-9|TRBJ1-2|-
CASSLGLDRGNYGYTF
TGTGCCAGCAGCTTGGGGTTGGACAGGGGGAACTATGGCTACACCTTC
>TRBD1|TRBV19|TRBJ2-2|-
CASNDDRARTGELFF
TGTGCCAGTAACGACGACAGGGCTAGAACCGGGGAGCTGTTTTTT
>TRBD1|TRBV9|TRBJ1-1|-
CASSVGQGATNTEAFF
TGTGCCAGCAGCGTTGGACAGGGGGCTACGAACACTGAAGCTTTCTTT
>-|TRBV10-3|TRBJ2-6|-
CAISDGSSGANVLTF
TGTGCCATCAGTGATGGCAGCTCTGGGGCCAACGTCCTGACTTTC
>-|TRBV11-2|TRBJ1-4|-
CASSLAPATNEKLFF
TGTGCCAGCAGCTTAGCGCCGGCAACTAATGAAAAACTGTTTTTT
>-|TRBV6-6|TRBJ1-2|once
CASSYSEGAHGYTF
TGTGCCAGCAGTTACTCGGAAGGGGCGCATGGCTACACCTTC
>-|TRBV4-1|TRBJ1-1|-
CASSHPTTPPEAFF
TGCGCCAGCAGCCACCCCACTACCCCGCCTGAAGCTTTCTTT
>TRBD1|TRBV6-5|TRBJ1-2|once
CASSRTGYGYTF
TGTGCCAGCAGTCGGACAGGCTATGGCTACACCTTC
>TRBD2|TRBV28|TRBJ2-2|-
CASGYPGGTNTGELFF
TGTGCCAGCGGTTACCCCGGGGGGACCAACACCGGGGAGCTGTTTTTT
>TRBD1|TRBV5-4|TRBJ1-1|-
CASSPDRGTEAFF
TGTGCCAGCAGCCCTGACAGGGGAACTGAAGCTTTCTTT
>-|TRBV19|TRBJ2-3|-
CASSSGWTDNTDTQYF
TGTGCCAGTAGTAGCGGATGGACAGACAATACAGATACGCAGTATTTT
>-|TRBV24-1|TRBJ2-6|-
CATSDSGDHGANVLTF
TGTGCCACCAGTGATTCGGGGGATCATGGGGCCAACGTCCTGACTTTC
>-|TRBV24-1|TRBJ2-3|-
CATSDLGHYTQYF
TGTGCCACCAGTGACCTGGGACACTATACGCAGTATTTT
>-|TRBV7-9|TRBJ1-4|-
CASSLDGGSNEKLFF
TGTGCCAGCAGCTTAGATGGAGGTAGTAATGAAAAACTGTTTTTT
>TRBD2|TRBV19|TRBJ2-1|-
CASSRWGLAGVYDEQFF
TGTGCCAGTAGTCGGTGGGGACTAGCGGGGGTCTACGATGAGCAGTTCTTC
>-|TRBV6-5|TRBJ1-2|-
CASTRDIYGYTF
TGTGCCAGCACCCGGGACATCTATGGCTACACCTTC
>-|TRBV6-5|TRBJ1-4|-
CASRKTANEKLFF
TGTGCCAGCAGAAAGACAGCTAATGAAAAACTGTTTTTT
>TRBD2|TRBV3-1/TRBV3-2|TRBJ2-1|once
CASSSRLAGLGNEQFF
TGTGCCAGCAGCTCCAGACTAGCGGGGTTGGGCAATGAGCAGTTCTTC
>TRBD1|TRBV2|TRBJ1-4|-
CASSEGQGDEKLFF
TGTGCCAGCAGTGAGGGACAGGGCGATGAAAAACTGTTTTTT
>-|TRBV2|TRBJ1-5|-
CASSESRGSNQPQHF
TGTGCCAGCAGTGAATCTCGGGGGAGCAATCAGCCCCAGCATTTT
>TRBD1|TRBV9|TRBJ1-1|-
CASSVGGNRGTEAFF
TGTGCCAGCAGCGTAGGAGGGAACAGGGGCACGGAAGCTTTCTTT
>-|TRBV7-2|TRBJ2-5|-
CASSPPAGTQYF
TGTGCCAGCAGCCCCCCGGCGGGGACCCAGTACTTC
>-|TRBV5-1|TRBJ1-2|once
CASSFGSDYGYTF
TGCGCCAGCAGCTTCGGGTCAGATTATGGCTACACCTTC
>TRBD2|TRBV7-9|TRBJ2-3|once
CASSLGVSGEDTQYF
TGTGCCAGCAGCTTAGGGGTTAGCGGGGAAGATACGCAGTATTTT
>TRBD1|TRBV28|TRBJ1-6|-
CASSGGQGAWEDSPLHF
TGTGCCAGCAGTGGCGGCCAGGGGGCTTGGGAGGATTCACCCCTCCACTTT
>TRBD2|TRBV5-1|TRBJ2-1|-
CASSLESGASGRVSKDEQFF
TGCGCCAGCAGCTTGGAATCGGGAGCTAGCGGCCGCGTTTCAAAGGATGAGCAGTTCTTC
>TRBD2|TRBV5-5|TRBJ2-3|-
CASSLVLAGGPDTQYF
TGTGCCAGCAGCTTGGTCCTAGCGGGGGGCCCAGATACGCAGTATTTT
>TRBD1|TRBV15|TRBJ2-7|-
CATSRGGTGSYEQYF
TGTGCCACCAGCAGAGGAGGGACAGGGTCCTACGAGCAGTACTTC
>TRBD2|TRBV6-5|TRBJ2-2|-
CASTPAGAGELFF
TGTGCCAGCACCCCGGCGGGGGCCGGGGAGCTGTTTTTT
>-|TRBV6-5|TRBJ1-1|-
CASSYGALKAEAFF
TGTGCCAGCAGCTACGGGGCCCTGAAGGCTGAAGCTTTCTTT
>-|TRBV29-1|TRBJ1-1|-
CSATRHPGDGEAFF
TGCAGCGCCACGAGACACCCGGGGGACGGTGAAGCTTTCTTT
>-|TRBV28|TRBJ2-5|-
CASSPEQGTRETQYF
TGTGCCAGCAGTCCTGAGCAGGGGACAAGAGAGACCCAGTACTTC
>-|TRBV2|TRBJ2-3|-
CASIGLPGDSFTDTQYF
TGTGCCAGCATAGGACTACCGGGGGACAGCTTCACAGATACGCAGTATTTT
>-|TRBV28|TRBJ1-1|-
CASSLDRPEAFF
TGTGCCAGCTCTCTTGACAGACCTGAAGCTTTCTTT
>TRBD1|TRBV14|TRBJ1-3|-
CASSPQGARGNTIYF
TGTGCCAGCAGCCCACAGGGGGCGCGAGGAAACACCATATATTTT
>TRBD1|TRBV4-1|TRBJ1-1|-
CASSQLPGQGMNTEAFF
TGCGCCAGCAGCCAATTACCGGGACAGGGGATGAACACTGAAGCTTTCTTT
>-|TRBV28|TRBJ2-7|-
CASSPQGVTVRYEQYF
TGTGCCAGCAGTCCACAGGGTGTTACGGTTAGGTACGAGCAGTACTTC
>TRBD1|TRBV19|TRBJ2-1|-
CASKGTGADSYNEQFF
TGTGCCAGTAAGGGGACAGGGGCCGACTCCTACAATGAGCAGTTCTTC
>-|TRBV6-6|TRBJ2-3|-
CASSSSIGGDTQYF
TGTGCCAGCAGTTCTAGTATAGGTGGAGATACGCAGTATTTT
>-|TRBV28|TRBJ1-2|-
CASSLFQGGGYTF
TGTGCCAGCAGTTTATTCCAGGGTGGCGGCTACACCTTC
>TRBD1|TRBV14|TRBJ1-6|-
CASSHSGQGSSPLHF
TGTGCCAGCAGCCATTCTGGACAGGGATCTTCACCCCTCCACTTT
>-|TRBV27|TRBJ2-3|few
CASSFNRGTDTQYF
TGTGCCAGCAGTTTTAACCGAGGGACAGATACGCAGTATTTT
>-|TRBV5-1|TRBJ2-6|-
CASSPLRDGANVLTF
TGCGCCAGCAGCCCTTTGAGGGATGGGGCCAACGTCCTGACTTTC
>TRBD1|TRBV18|TRBJ2-1|-
CASSESRDRVLFF
TGTGCCAGCTCAGAAAGCCGGGACAGGGTATTGTTCTTC
>TRBD2|TRBV5-4|TRBJ2-5|-
CASSSGGGETQYF
TGTGCCAGCAGCTCGGGGGGAGGGGAGACCCAGTACTTC